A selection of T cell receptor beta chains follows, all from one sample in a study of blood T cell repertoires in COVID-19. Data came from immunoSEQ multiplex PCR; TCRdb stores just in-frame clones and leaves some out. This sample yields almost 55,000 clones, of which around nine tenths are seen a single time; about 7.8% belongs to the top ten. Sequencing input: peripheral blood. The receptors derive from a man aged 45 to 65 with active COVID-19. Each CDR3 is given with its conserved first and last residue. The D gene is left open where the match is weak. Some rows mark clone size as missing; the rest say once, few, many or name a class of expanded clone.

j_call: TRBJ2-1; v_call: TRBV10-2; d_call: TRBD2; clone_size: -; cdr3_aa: CASRVGLAGNNEQFF; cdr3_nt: TGCGCCAGCAGGGTTGGACTAGCGGGGAACAATGAGCAGTTCTTC
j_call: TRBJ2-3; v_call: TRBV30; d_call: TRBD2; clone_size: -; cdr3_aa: CAWSVGLAGGTDTQYF; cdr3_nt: TGTGCCTGGAGTGTCGGACTAGCGGGGGGCACAGATACGCAGTATTTT
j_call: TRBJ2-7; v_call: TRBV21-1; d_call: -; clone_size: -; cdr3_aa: CASSKGPPPGHSFLGPYEQYF; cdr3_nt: TGTGCCAGCAGCAAAGGGCCCCCCCCGGGACACTCCTTTCTGGGACCCTACGAGCAGTACTTC
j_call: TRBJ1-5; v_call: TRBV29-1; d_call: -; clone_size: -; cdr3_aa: CSVGGGTPNQPQHF; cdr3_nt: TGCAGCGTTGGGGGGGGTACACCAAATCAGCCCCAGCATTTT
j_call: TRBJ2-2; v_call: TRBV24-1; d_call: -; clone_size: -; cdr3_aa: CATSGSGSTGELFF; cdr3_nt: TGTGCCACCAGTGGCTCGGGGAGCACCGGGGAGCTGTTTTTT
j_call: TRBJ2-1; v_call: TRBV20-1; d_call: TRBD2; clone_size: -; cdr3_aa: CSASTIAGEYNEQFF; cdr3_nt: TGCAGTGCTAGTACCATAGCGGGGGAGTACAATGAGCAGTTCTTC
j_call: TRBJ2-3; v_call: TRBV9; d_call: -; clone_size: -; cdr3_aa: CASSVGLGGSTDTQYF; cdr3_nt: TGTGCCAGCAGCGTAGGGTTAGGCGGTAGCACAGATACGCAGTATTTT
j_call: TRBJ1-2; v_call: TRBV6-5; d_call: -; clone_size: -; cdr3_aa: CASSQQGSVGGYTF; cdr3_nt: TGTGCCAGCAGTCAGCAGGGGAGCGTCGGCGGCTACACCTTC
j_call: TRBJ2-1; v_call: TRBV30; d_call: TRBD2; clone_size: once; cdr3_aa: CALDRGGRNEQFF; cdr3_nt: TGTGCCCTGGACCGGGGGGGGCGCAATGAGCAGTTCTTC
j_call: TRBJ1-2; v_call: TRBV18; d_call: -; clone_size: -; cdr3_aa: CASSLDSRYGYTF; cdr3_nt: TGTGCCAGCTCACTTGACAGTCGCTATGGCTACACCTTC
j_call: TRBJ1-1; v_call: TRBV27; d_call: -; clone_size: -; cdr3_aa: CASSSPTGPEAFF; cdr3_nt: TGTGCCAGCAGCTCTCCCACAGGGCCTGAAGCTTTCTTT
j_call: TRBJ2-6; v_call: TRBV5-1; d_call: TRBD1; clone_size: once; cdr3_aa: CASSLTTGGSGANVLTF; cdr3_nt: TGCGCCAGCAGCCTAACCACAGGGGGATCTGGGGCCAACGTCCTGACTTTC
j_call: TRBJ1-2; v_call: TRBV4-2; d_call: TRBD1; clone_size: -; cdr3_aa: CASSRRQGDNYGYTF; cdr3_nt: TGTGCCAGCAGCCGGAGACAGGGTGATAACTATGGCTACACCTTC
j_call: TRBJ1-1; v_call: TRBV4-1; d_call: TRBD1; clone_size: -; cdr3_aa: CASSQDNRGNTEAFF; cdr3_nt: TGCGCCAGCAGCCAAGACAACAGGGGCAACACTGAAGCTTTCTTT
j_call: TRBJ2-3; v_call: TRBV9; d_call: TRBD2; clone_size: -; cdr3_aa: CASSVEGGGVTDTQYF; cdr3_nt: TGTGCCAGCAGCGTAGAGGGCGGGGGGGTGACAGATACGCAGTATTTT
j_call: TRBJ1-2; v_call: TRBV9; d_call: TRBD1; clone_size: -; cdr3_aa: CASSTGTGDYGYTF; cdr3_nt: TGTGCCAGCAGCACCGGGACAGGCGATTATGGCTACACCTTC
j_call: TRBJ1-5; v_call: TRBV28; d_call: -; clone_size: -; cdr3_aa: CASARGDQPQHF; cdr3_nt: TGTGCCAGCGCTCGGGGGGATCAGCCCCAGCATTTT
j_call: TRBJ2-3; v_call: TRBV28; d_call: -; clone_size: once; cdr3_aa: CATLAADTQYF; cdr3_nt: TGTGCCACCCTCGCGGCAGATACGCAGTATTTT
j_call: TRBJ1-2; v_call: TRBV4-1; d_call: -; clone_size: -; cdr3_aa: CASSQDWGGYGYTF; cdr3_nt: TGCGCCAGCAGCCAAGATTGGGGAGGCTATGGCTACACCTTC
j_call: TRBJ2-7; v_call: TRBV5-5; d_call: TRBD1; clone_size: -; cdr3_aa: CASSLDGQEIYEQYF; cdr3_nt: TGTGCCAGCAGCTTGGACGGACAGGAGATCTACGAGCAGTACTTC
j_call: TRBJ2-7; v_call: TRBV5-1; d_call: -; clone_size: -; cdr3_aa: CASSLRSPPYEQYF; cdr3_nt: TGCGCCAGCAGCCTCAGGTCTCCCCCCTACGAGCAGTACTTC
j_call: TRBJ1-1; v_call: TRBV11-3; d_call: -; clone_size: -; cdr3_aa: CASSIGMRLWTEAFF; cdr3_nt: TGTGCCAGCAGCATCGGGATGCGACTTTGGACTGAAGCTTTCTTT
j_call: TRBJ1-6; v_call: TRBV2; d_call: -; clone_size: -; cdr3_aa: CASRPTEGSRSPLHF; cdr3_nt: TGTGCCAGCAGGCCTACTGAGGGTTCTAGATCACCCCTCCACTTT
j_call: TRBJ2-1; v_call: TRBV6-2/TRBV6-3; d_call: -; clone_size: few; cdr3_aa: CASSAGTYNEQFF; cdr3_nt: TGTGCCAGCAGCGCCGGGACCTACAATGAGCAGTTCTTC
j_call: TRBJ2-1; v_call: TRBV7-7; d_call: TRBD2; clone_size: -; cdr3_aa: CASSLEGAGGLNEQFF; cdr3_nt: TGTGCCAGCAGCTTAGAGGGCGCGGGAGGTCTCAATGAGCAGTTCTTC
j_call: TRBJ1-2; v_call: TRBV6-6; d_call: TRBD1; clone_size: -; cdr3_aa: CASSYSSVGGGYTF; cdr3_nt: TGTGCCAGCAGTTACTCCTCAGTAGGGGGCGGCTACACCTTC
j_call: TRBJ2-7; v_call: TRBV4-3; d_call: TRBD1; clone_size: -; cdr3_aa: CASSQEGTGVYEQYF; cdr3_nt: TGCGCCAGCAGCCAAGAAGGGACAGGGGTATACGAGCAGTACTTC
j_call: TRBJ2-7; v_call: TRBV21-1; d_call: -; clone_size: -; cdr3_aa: CASRKKEGEGLDYEQYF; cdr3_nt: TGTGCCAGCAGGAAAAAGGAAGGGGAGGGTCTAGACTACGAGCAGTACTTC
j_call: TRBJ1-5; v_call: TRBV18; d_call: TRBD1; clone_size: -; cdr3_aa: CASSQRTGTDQPQHF; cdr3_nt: TGTGCCAGCTCACAACGGACAGGGACCGATCAGCCCCAGCATTTT
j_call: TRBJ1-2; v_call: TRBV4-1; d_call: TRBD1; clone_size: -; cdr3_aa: CASSQERTGRGYTF; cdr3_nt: TGCGCCAGCAGCCAAGAGAGGACAGGGCGGGGCTACACCTTC
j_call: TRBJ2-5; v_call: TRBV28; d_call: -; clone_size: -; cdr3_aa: CASSTGFRETQYF; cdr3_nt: TGTGCCAGCAGTACAGGGTTTAGGGAGACCCAGTACTTC
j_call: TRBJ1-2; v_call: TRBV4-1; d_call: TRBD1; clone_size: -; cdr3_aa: CASSSHAPYRTTGDGGYTF; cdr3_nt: TGCGCCAGCAGCTCTCATGCCCCGTACCGTACGACAGGGGATGGCGGCTACACCTTC
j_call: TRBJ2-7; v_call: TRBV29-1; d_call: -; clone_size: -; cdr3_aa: CSALFTSYEQYF; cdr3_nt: TGCAGCGCTCTGTTTACTAGCTACGAGCAGTACTTC
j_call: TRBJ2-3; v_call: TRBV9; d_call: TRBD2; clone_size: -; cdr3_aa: CASTQSTSDSTDTQYF; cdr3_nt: TGTGCCAGCACCCAATCCACTAGCGACAGCACAGATACGCAGTATTTT
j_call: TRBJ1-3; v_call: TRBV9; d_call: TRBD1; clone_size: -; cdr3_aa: CASSAETGPSGNTIYF; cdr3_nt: TGTGCCAGCAGCGCCGAGACAGGGCCATCTGGAAACACCATATATTTT
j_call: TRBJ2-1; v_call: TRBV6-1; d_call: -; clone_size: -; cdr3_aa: CASSEERLTYNEQFF; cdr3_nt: TGTGCCAGCAGTGAGGAGAGGTTGACCTACAATGAGCAGTTCTTC
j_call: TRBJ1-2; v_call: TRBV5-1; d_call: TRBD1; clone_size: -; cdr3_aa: CASSSPGQGDYGYTF; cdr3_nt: TGCGCCAGCAGCTCCCCGGGACAGGGGGACTATGGCTACACCTTC
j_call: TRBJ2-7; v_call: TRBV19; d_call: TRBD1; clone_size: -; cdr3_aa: CASSRDRGINEQYF; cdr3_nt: TGTGCCAGTAGTCGGGACAGGGGGATAAACGAGCAGTACTTC
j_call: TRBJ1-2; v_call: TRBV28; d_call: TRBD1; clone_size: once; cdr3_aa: CASNTPDRGLNGYTF; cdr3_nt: TGTGCCAGCAACACCCCGGACAGGGGGCTGAATGGCTACACCTTC
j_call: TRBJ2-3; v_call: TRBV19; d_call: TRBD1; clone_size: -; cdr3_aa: CASSIGQGSADTQYF; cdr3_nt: TGTGCCAGTAGTATCGGACAGGGTTCCGCAGATACGCAGTATTTT
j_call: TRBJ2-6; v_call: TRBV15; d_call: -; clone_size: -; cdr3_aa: CATSRDSGSGANVLTF; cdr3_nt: TGTGCCACCAGCAGAGATTCGGGGTCTGGGGCCAACGTCCTGACTTTC
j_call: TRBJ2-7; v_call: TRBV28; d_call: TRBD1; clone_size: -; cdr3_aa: CASSARDRGSYEQYF; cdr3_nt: TGTGCCAGCAGTGCCCGGGACAGGGGCTCCTACGAGCAGTACTTC
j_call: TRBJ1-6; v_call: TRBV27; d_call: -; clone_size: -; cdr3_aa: CASKASYNSPLHF; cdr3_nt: TGTGCCAGCAAAGCCTCCTATAATTCACCCCTCCACTTT
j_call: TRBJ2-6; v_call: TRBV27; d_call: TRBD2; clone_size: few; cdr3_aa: CASSFGGGSRPGANVLTF; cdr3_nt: TGTGCCAGCAGTTTTGGGGGGGGGTCTCGGCCTGGGGCCAACGTCCTGACTTTC
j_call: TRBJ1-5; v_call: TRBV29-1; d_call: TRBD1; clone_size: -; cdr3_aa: CSVETGQNQPQHF; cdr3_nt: TGCAGCGTGGAGACGGGACAGAATCAGCCCCAGCATTTT
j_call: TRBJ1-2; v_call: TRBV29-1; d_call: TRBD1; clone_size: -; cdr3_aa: CSAHTGTVPSKFHGYTF; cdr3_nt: TGCAGCGCCCATACCGGGACAGTCCCTTCTAAGTTCCATGGCTACACCTTC
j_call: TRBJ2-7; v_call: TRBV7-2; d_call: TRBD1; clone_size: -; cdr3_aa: CASSLEGQLLGYEQYF; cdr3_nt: TGTGCCAGCAGCTTAGAGGGACAGCTCTTAGGCTACGAGCAGTACTTC
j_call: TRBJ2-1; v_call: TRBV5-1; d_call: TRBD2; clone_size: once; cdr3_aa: CASRKNLAAYNEQFF; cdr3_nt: TGCGCCAGCAGAAAAAATCTAGCGGCATACAATGAGCAGTTCTTC
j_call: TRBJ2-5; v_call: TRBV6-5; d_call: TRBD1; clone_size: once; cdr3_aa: CASSPEIQGPTQYF; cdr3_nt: TGTGCCAGCAGCCCAGAGATACAGGGGCCGACCCAGTACTTC
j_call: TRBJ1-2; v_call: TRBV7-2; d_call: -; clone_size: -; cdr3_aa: CASSEQGGADGYTF; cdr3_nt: TGTGCCAGCAGCGAACAGGGTGGTGCTGATGGCTACACCTTC
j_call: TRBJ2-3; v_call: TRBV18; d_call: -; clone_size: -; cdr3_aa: CASSPSRQSTDTQYF; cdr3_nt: TGTGCCAGCTCACCATCCAGACAGAGCACAGATACGCAGTATTTT
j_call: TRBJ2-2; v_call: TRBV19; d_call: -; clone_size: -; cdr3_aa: CASSDLGAGELFF; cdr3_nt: TGTGCCAGTAGTGATCTAGGGGCCGGGGAGCTGTTTTTT
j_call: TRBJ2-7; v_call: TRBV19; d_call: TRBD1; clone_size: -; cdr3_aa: CASSSPDRGVQNEQYF; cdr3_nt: TGTGCCAGTAGTTCCCCTGACAGGGGAGTTCAGAACGAGCAGTACTTC